The present T cell receptor beta chain was sequenced within a study of molecular identifiers for immune sequencing clone quantification. Study results and limitations: Clones carrying above 20 RNA copies accounted for over 98% of effector molecules, under 1% in naive cells.

Sorted inputs of about 19,000 to 1,100,000 cells, with 10%, 30% or 50% RNA, yielded naive CD8 libraries. About this clonotype itself: What it recognizes is unknown.

Bulk TCR library preparation followed previously described methods with listed TCR primers. TCRdb fed the PCR reads into MiXCR, producing one record per CDR3 protein. The table has 60,000 to 70,000 distinct CDR3 sequences, less than 20% seen once. This CDR3 region has 16 residues. Germline CDR1 and CDR2: MNHEY and SMNVEV (reference sequence). Unmatched junction bases numbered 3, after V lost 4 bases and J lost 0 bases. Sequencing was performed on naive CD8+ T cells from blood, with Jurkat cell RNA spiked in. Subset indicated: FACS-sorted CD8+CD4-CCR7+CD45RA+ naive T cells. The chain recombines TRBV27 with TRBJ2-6; 7 bases are a match to TRBD1. The receptor comes from a human donor in good health. Some libraries in this study had Jurkat cell RNA spiked in. The CDR3 DNA follows: TGTGCCAGCAGTTCCCGGGACAGCTCTGGGGCCAACGTCCTGACTTTC. Residues: CASSSRDSSGANVLTF.